This TCR beta chain appears in the sequencing data of a study of CD8 T cells in Susac syndrome. From germline, CDR1 is MNHEY and CDR2 SVGEGT. V was cut by 2 bases and J by 1 base, with 14 bases left in between. The CDR3 sequence is 17 residues long. RNA in amounts of roughly 0.5 to 1 ug was reverse transcribed with random hexamers. The authors amplified TCR beta CDR3 across 54 Vbeta and 13 Jbeta using immunoSEQ multiplex PCR. A single record per CDR3 protein comes from TCRdb applying MiXCR to the immunoSEQ multiplex PCR reads. The sample holds 90,000 to 150,000 distinct CDR3 sequences; less than 95% are singletons and the top ten take roughly 0.11%.

The origin of this receptor is a human donor in good health. The chain recombines TRBV6-2 or TRBV6-3 with TRBJ2-2; weak D call: TRBD2 (6 bases). The sequenced sample was CD8+ T cells from PBMCs. CDR3 in amino acids: CASSYPPGSGNTGELFF. CDR3 DNA sequence: TGTGCCAGCAGTTACCCTCCGGGTAGCGGGAACACCGGGGAGCTGTTTTTT.